These 16 T cell receptor beta chains were all obtained from the same sample, sequenced in a study of shared T cell receptors in the human thymus. Sequencing used immunoSEQ multiplex PCR; TCRdb keeps in-frame clones, though not all of them. The table has more than 550,000 clones, around 87% seen once. In addition, the sample was reused for a study of human thymus T cells.

Material for sequencing was thymocytes. The receptors stem from a boy less than two years old with a congenital heart defect.

This chain joins TRBV28 and TRBJ2-1; 10 nucleotides line up with TRBD1. The length of the CDR3 is 17 residues. V trimming: 5 bases; J trimming: 0 bases; junction bases outside the gene matches: 7. Germline V gene lookup returns CDR1 MDHEN and CDR2 SYDVKM. The CDR3 protein is CASSRDRGLSSYNEQFF. Written as DNA, the CDR3 is TGTGCCAGCAGTAGGGACAGGGGCCTCAGCTCCTACAATGAGCAGTTCTTC.

V and J are TRBV11-2 and TRBJ1-2, with 8 positions matching TRBD1. With 4 bases clipped from V and 3 bases from J, the junction kept 4 bases outside the gene matches. From germline, CDR1 is SGHAT and CDR2 FQNNGV. This CDR3 has 14 amino acids. For the CDR3, the DNA is TGTGCCAGCAGCTGCTCAGGGGGCGACTATGGCTACACCTTC. It codes for CASSCSGGDYGYTF.

J is TRBJ2-2 and V is TRBV15; D gene uncertain. In germline, CDR1 is LNHNV, CDR2 YYDKDF (reference sequence). V was clipped by 2 bases and J by 0 bases, with 10 bases between them. The CDR3 is 16 residues long. The CDR3 here is CATSRYFVSNTGELFF. Here the CDR3 DNA reads TGTGCCACCAGCAGATATTTTGTCTCGAACACCGGGGAGCTGTTTTTT.

The chain recombines TRBV9 with TRBJ2-2; 14 bases are shared with TRBD2. The CDR3 has 19 amino acids. The germline V gene has CDR1 SGDLS and CDR2 YYNGEE. V lost 2 bases and J lost 1; bases outside the gene matches: 7. CDR3 sequence (DNA): TGTGCCAGCAGCGTGGGCACCGGACTAGCGGGGGGGAACACCGGGGAGCTGTTTTTT. Amino acid sequence: CASSVGTGLAGGNTGELFF.

This sequence joins TRBV11-2 and TRBJ2-7; 8 nucleotides match TRBD1. The J segment lost 2 bases and the V segment lost 0 bases, leaving 3 bases of the junction unmatched. CDR3 length equals 15 residues. Germline V lookup: CDR1 SGHAT, CDR2 FQNNGV. The CDR3 here is CASSLDGTGAYEQYF. CDR3 DNA sequence: TGTGCCAGCAGCTTAGACGGGACAGGCGCCTACGAGCAGTACTTC.

J is TRBJ1-5 and V is TRBV28; D perhaps matches TRBD1 (6 bases). V was pared by 5 bases and J by 4 bases, with 18 bases between. Germline V gene sequence: CDR1 MDHEN, CDR2 SYDVKM. The CDR3 has 16 amino acids. DNA of the CDR3: TGTGCCAGCAGTCCGGGACAACTCGGGGAAAATCAGCCCCAGCATTTT. Translation gives CASSPGQLGENQPQHF.

Concerning this clone itself: Other DNA sequences from this sample encode an identical CDR3 as well. The rearrangement uses TRBV5-1 and TRBJ1-5; possibly TRBD1 for D (5 bases). Germline loops: CDR1 SGHRS, CDR2 YFSETQ. The germline V and J ends were trimmed by 0 bases and 4 bases, with 8 bases remaining between them. This CDR3 has 14 amino acids. DNA of the CDR3: TGCGCCAGCAGCTTGGGGGGCGAGAATCAGCCCCAGCATTTT. Protein: CASSLGGENQPQHF. Looking up the rest from reference TRBV5-1 and TRBJ1-5 gives the full variable domain: KAGVTQTPRYLIKTRGQQVTLSCSPISGHRSVSWYQQTPGQGLQFLFEYFSETQRNKGNFPGRFSGRQFSNSRSEMNVSTLELGDSALYLCASSLGGENQPQHFGDGTRLSIL.

V gene TRBV7-8 combines with J gene TRBJ1-3; D remains unclear. This CDR3 contains 15 residues. V shed 5 bases and J shed 2 bases, with 13 bases lying between them. Germline V gene lookup returns CDR1 SGHVS and CDR2 FQNEAQ. The CDR3 loop reads CASSEGGQTGNTIYF. Written as DNA, the CDR3 is TGTGCCAGCAGCGAGGGCGGGCAAACTGGAAACACCATATATTTT.

This chain's CDR3 is CASRLIPGQGGSTNEKLFF. CDR3 bases: TGTGCCAGCAGGCTGATTCCGGGACAGGGCGGTTCAACTAATGAAAAACTGTTTTTT. The chain recombines TRBV28 with TRBJ1-4; TRBD1 aligns across 9 bases. The junction had 14 bases not matched to a gene; V was cut back by 6 bases and J by 0 bases. CDR3 length equals 19 residues. In germline, CDR1 is MDHEN, CDR2 SYDVKM.

The chain combines TRBV14 with TRBJ2-3; 9 bases are shared with TRBD2. Per germline, CDR1 SGHDN and CDR2 FVKESK. CDR3 length equals 16 residues. V was pared by 3 bases and J by 0 bases, with 4 bases of the junction left unmatched. The CDR3 nucleotides read TGTGCCAGCAGCCACCCAGCGGGGGGCAGCACAGATACGCAGTATTTT. Its translation: CASSHPAGGSTDTQYF.

The rearrangement uses TRBV30 and TRBJ2-1, with TRBD1 matching 7 bases. The germline V gene has CDR1 GTSNPN and CDR2 SVGIG (reference sequence). This CDR3 has 15 amino acids. V was pared by 6 bases and J by 0 bases, with 8 bases of the junction left unmatched. The CDR3 region has the DNA TGTGCCTGCAACAGGGGTCGGGGCTCCTACAATGAGCAGTTCTTC. Translating gives CACNRGRGSYNEQFF.

The chain joins TRBV10-3 to TRBJ2-1; TRBD2 matches at 11 bases. Germline-derived CDR1 and CDR2 are ENHRY and SYGVKD. V dropped 10 bases and J dropped 3; count of bases not matched to a gene: 14. The CDR3 has 17 residues. CDR3 sequence: CATILAGVITHYNEQFF. CDR3 nucleotides: TGTGCCACCATACTAGCGGGAGTCATAACTCACTACAATGAGCAGTTCTTC.

V gene TRBV28 combines with J gene TRBJ1-1; D may be TRBD1 (6 bases). The CDR3 is 18 amino acids. Germline V lookup: CDR1 MDHEN, CDR2 SYDVKM. Trimming took off 6 bases at V and 0 bases at J, with 23 bases between the two ends. The CDR3 loop reads CASRDPLDRAFMNTEAFF. The CDR3 DNA reads TGTGCCAGCAGGGACCCTCTGGACAGAGCTTTTATGAACACTGAAGCTTTCTTT.

This clone was seen more than once but under ten times. V usage is TRBV4-2 and J usage is TRBJ2-3, with D perhaps TRBD2 (6 bases). CDR3 length: 17 amino acids. Trimming removed 1 base from V and 0 bases from J, with 14 bases in between. Germline loops: CDR1 LGHNA, CDR2 YNFKEQ. CDR3 sequence reads: CASSQVWAGQSTDTQYF. The CDR3 bases are TGTGCCAGCAGCCAAGTTTGGGCGGGGCAAAGCACAGATACGCAGTATTTT.

The gene calls are TRBV2 and TRBJ2-1, with TRBD1 identical over 8 bases. The CDR3 totals 16 residues. Looked up from germline, CDR1 is SNHLY and CDR2 is FYNNEI. The junction had 8 bases not matched to a gene; V was cut back by 2 bases and J by 5 bases. CDR3 sequence reads: CASSETRDRRNNEQFF. The DNA of the CDR3 is TGTGCCAGCAGTGAAACCCGGGACAGGCGGAACAATGAGCAGTTCTTC.

This chain joins TRBV9 and TRBJ2-7, with TRBD1 as a possible D gene (5 bases). Germline V gene lookup returns CDR1 SGDLS and CDR2 YYNGEE. The V gene lost 0 bases and the J gene lost 1 base, with 8 bases spanning the gap. The CDR3 is made up of 14 amino acids. For the CDR3, the DNA is TGTGCCAGCAGCGTAGGACAGAAATCCTACGAGCAGTACTTC. Protein sequence: CASSVGQKSYEQYF.